This TCR beta chain came from a study of neurological immune-mediated disorders (dated by TCRdb to the late 2010s). About the study as a whole: Among the roughly 34 multiple sclerosis patients, relapsing-remitting MS was present in around 31 and secondary progressive MS was present in 3. Longitudinal samples, technical triplicates and paired sorted CD4+ and CD8+ T-cell subsets, alongside PBMC samples, were included among the roughly 98 TCR-beta libraries. Peripheral blood TCR-beta repertoires from HTLV-I-associated myelopathy (HAM/TSP) patients, multiple sclerosis patients and healthy controls were compared by UMI-based sequencing. The cohort included 60 to 75 subjects: around 15 with HAM/TSP, some 34 with multiple sclerosis, and about 20 healthy controls. The study at large found these results: Across subjects, expanded clones never shared an identical CDR3 amino acid sequence, which suggests that the TCR-beta repertoires in every group were private. The MS cluster showed no association with clinical or MRI features, and the authors stated that larger cohorts are needed. The highest TCR clonal expansion was observed in HAM/TSP patients, whereas the lowest was observed in MS patients, even when compared with healthy controls. Phylogenetic analysis grouped repertoires from 18 of 34 MS patients into a cluster of related CDR3 sequences, suggesting a possible repertoire-level signature.

To synthesize cDNA, template-switch 5'RACE was performed with a primer carrying a 10-nucleotide random unique molecular identifier so that each TCR transcript was tagged. Each sequencing run produced over 180 million TCR-beta sequences covering 15-18 subjects. The RNeasy kit was used for extraction of total RNA. The KAPA Real-time Library Amplification kit was used to amplify TCR-beta VDJ regions with primers for the TCR constant region and the 5'RACE anchor. A first PCR added sample indexes and Illumina adaptors, and a second PCR then raised library yield. The roughly 650 bp TCR product was size-selected on a 2% E-gel SizeSelection system after Ampure bead purification. Library quality was checked on a Bioanalyzer, concentration was measured with Qubit, and libraries were quantified with the Kapa Library Quantification kit before pooling. An Illumina HiSeq 2500 sequenced the libraries paired-end 2 x 150 bp. To increase sequence diversity, about 23-30% phiX was spiked into each library pool. The authors' analysis ran thus. The UMI-based MiGEC pipeline processed quality-filtered reads and removed over 85% of raw TCR sequences during error correction. VDJ genes were aligned to IMGT germline references, and each clonotype was defined by a unique CDR3 amino acid sequence together with V-J genes. VDJtools evaluated clonal expansion, Shannon diversity and CDR3 relatedness (CalcPairwiseDistances, ClusterSamples); CLCbio workbench built phylogenetic trees. A clone was classed as expanded if it had 8 or more unique UMIs, a cutoff based on coefficient-of-variation modelling across technical triplicates. TCRdb handled the public reads itself, with Q25 trimming in fastp and clone calling in MiXCR, and kept productive beta chains. Every distinct CDR3 protein forms one entry, paired with its most common genes and DNA. The V and J calls, along with clone size, are taken from TCRdb and not from the paper's own processing. The sample data list roughly 59,000 distinct CDR3 sequences, and about 5.2% of these were observed just once. Approximately 5.6% of the sample is in the top ten clones.

Concerning this clonotype itself: Its antigen is not yet known. No base quality values were provided; no much bigger clone lies one nucleotide off.

Per the germline V gene, SQVTM is the CDR1 and ANQGSEA is the CDR2. V ends up 4 bases short and J 3 bases short, with an unmatched junction base count of 10. Its CDR3 holds 15 amino acids, cysteine through phenylalanine. The DNA shown is the 45-base CDR3, in frame from base 1. For the unsorted PBMC libraries, 2 million PBMCs were stored in RNAlater at -80 degrees C until RNA extraction and were used to generate the libraries. The multiple sclerosis patients were enrolled in a US clinical protocol that used magnetic resonance imaging to evaluate disease progression. Peripheral blood underwent Ficoll-Hypaque density gradient centrifugation to isolate PBMCs, which were then cryopreserved in liquid nitrogen.

Sequenced input: PBMCs. The rearrangement combines TRBV29-1 with TRBJ2-3, and 7 bases in between align with TRBD1. This TCR came from a human donor with multiple sclerosis. The donor label of this sample is uncertain. The sequenced DNA is TGCAGCGTTGCCGAGGGGGCCAGCGGAACAGATACGCAGTATTTT. This encodes CSVAEGASGTDTQYF.